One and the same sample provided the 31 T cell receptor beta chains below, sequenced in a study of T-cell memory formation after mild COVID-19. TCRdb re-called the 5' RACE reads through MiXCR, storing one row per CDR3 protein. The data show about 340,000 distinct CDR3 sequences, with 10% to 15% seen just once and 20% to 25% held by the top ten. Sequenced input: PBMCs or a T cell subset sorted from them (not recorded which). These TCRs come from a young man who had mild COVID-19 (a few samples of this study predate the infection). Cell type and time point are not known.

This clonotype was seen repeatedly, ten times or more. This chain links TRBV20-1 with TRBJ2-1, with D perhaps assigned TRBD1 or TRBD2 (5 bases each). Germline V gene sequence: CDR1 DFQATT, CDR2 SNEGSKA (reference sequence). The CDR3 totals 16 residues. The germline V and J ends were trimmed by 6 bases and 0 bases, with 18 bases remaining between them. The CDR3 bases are TGCAGTGCGAGGGGCGGACGTCGGAGCTCCTACAATGAGCAGTTCTTC. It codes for CSARGGRRSSYNEQFF.

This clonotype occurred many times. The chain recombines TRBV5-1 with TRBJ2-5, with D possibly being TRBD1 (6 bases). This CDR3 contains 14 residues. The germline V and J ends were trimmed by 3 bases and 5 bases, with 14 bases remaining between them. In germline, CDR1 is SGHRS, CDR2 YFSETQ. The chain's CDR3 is CASSSSTGLETQYF. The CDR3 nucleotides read TGCGCCAGCAGCTCCTCTACAGGGTTGGAGACCCAGTACTTC.

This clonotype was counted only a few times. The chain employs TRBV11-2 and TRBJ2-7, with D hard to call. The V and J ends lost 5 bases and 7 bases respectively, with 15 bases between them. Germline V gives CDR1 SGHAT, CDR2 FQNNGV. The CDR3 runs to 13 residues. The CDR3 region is CASSISPPGEQYV. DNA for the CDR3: TGTGCCAGCAGCATCAGCCCCCCTGGAGAGCAGTACGTC.

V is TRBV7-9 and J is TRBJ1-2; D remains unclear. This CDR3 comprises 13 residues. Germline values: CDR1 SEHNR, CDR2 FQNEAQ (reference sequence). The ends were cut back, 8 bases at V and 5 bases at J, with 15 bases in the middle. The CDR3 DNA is TGTGCCAGCCACTCGAGGGCGACTTATGGCTACACCTTC. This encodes CASHSRATYGYTF.

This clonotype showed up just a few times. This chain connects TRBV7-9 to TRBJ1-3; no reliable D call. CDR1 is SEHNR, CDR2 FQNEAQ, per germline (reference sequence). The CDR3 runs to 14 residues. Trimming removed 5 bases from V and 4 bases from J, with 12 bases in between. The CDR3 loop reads CASSPGSGGNTIYF. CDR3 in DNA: TGTGCCAGCAGCCCCGGGTCCGGGGGAAACACCATATATTTT.

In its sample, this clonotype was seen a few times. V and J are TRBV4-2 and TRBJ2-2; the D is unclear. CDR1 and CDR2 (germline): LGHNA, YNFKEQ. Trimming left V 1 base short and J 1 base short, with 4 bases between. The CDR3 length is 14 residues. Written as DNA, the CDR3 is TGTGCCAGCAGCCAAGGGAGGAACACCGGGGAGCTGTTTTTT. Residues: CASSQGRNTGELFF.

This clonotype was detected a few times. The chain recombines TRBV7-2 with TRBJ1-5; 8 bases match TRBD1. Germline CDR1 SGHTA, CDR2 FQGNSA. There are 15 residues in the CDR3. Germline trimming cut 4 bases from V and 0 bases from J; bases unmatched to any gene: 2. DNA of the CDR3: TGTGCCAGCAGCTCGGGACAGGCTAGCAATCAGCCCCAGCATTTT. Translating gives CASSSGQASNQPQHF.

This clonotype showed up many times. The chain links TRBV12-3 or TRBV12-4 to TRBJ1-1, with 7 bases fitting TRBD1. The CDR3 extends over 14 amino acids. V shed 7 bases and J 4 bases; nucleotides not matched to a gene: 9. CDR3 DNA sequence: TGTGCCAGCACCCCTGACAGGGTAGGCACTGAAGCTTTCTTT. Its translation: CASTPDRVGTEAFF.

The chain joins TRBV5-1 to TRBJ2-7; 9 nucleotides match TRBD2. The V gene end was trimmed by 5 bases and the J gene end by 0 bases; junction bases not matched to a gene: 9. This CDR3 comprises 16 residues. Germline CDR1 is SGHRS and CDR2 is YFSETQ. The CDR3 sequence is CASRTSAGGSSYEQYF. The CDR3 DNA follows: TGCGCCAGCAGAACCTCAGCGGGGGGCAGCTCCTACGAGCAGTACTTC.

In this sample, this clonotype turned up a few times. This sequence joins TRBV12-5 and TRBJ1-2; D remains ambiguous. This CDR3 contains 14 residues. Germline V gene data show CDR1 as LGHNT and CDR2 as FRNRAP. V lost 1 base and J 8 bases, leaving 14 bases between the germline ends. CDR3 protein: CASGLESPYGGYTF. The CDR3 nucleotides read TGTGCTAGTGGTTTGGAGTCGCCCTATGGGGGCTACACCTTC.

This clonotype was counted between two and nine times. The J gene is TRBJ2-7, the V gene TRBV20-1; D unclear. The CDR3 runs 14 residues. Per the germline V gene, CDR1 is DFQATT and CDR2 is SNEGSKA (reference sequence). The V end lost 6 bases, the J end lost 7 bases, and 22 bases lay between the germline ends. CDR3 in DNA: TGCAGTGCGGATCCCGGTCCTCCTTTTCGAGAGCAGTACTTC. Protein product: CSADPGPPFREQYF.

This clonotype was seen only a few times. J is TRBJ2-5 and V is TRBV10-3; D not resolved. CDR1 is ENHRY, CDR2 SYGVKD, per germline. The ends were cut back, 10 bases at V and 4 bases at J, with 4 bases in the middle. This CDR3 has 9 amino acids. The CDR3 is CATTETQYF. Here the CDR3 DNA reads TGTGCCACAACAGAGACCCAGTACTTC.

This chain's CDR3 is CASSGGLAGGPGTMDTQYF. CDR3 nucleotide sequence: TGTGCCAGCAGCGGGGGACTAGCGGGGGGGCCCGGAACAATGGATACGCAGTATTTT. The chain uses TRBV7-9 and TRBJ2-3; TRBD2 aligns across 16 bases. The CDR3 is 19 residues long. The junction had 14 bases not matched to a gene; V was cut back by 5 bases and J by 6 bases. Germline assignment: CDR1 SEHNR and CDR2 FQNEAQ (reference sequence).

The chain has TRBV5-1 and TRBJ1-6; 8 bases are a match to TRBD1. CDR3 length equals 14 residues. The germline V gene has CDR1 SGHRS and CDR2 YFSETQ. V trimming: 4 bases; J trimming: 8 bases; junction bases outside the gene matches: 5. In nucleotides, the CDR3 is TGCGCCAGCAGCCTGGACAGGGCTGATTCACCCCTCCACTTT. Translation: CASSLDRADSPLHF.

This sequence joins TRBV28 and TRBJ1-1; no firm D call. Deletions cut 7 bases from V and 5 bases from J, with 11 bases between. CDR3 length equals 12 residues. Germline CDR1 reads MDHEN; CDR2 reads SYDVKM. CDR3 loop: CASTLLGTEAFF. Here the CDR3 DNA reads TGTGCCAGCACCCTCCTAGGGACTGAAGCTTTCTTT.

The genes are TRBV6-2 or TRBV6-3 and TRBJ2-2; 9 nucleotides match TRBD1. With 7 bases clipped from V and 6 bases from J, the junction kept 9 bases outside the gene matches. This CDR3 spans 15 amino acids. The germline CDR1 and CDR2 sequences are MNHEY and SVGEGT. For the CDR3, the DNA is TGTGCCAGCAAGAGGGACAGGGTGTCTCCCGGGGAGCTGTTTTTT. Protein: CASKRDRVSPGELFF.

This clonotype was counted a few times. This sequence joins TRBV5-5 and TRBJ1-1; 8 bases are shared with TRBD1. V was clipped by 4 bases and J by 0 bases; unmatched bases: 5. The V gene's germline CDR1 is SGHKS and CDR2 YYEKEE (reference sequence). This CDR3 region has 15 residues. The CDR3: CASSQDRGLNTEAFF. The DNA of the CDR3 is TGTGCCAGCAGCCAAGACAGGGGTCTGAACACTGAAGCTTTCTTT.

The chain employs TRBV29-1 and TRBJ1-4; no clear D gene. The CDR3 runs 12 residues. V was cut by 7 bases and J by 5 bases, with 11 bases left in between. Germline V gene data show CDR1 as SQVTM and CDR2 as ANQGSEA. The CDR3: CSARRANEKLFF. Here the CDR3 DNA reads TGCAGCGCCAGGAGGGCCAATGAAAAACTGTTTTTT.

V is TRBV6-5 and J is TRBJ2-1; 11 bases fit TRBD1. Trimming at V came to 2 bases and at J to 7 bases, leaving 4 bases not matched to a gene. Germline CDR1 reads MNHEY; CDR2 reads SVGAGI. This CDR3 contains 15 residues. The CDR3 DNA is TGTGCCAGCAGTTACGGTGGGACAGGGGGTAATGAGCAGTTCTTC. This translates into CASSYGGTGGNEQFF.

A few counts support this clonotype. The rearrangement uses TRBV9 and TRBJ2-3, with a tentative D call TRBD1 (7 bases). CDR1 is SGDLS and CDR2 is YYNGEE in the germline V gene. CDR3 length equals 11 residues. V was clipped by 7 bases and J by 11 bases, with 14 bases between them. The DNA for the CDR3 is TGTGCCAGCGCTCAGGGGGAGGTGCAGTATTTT. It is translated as CASAQGEVQYF.

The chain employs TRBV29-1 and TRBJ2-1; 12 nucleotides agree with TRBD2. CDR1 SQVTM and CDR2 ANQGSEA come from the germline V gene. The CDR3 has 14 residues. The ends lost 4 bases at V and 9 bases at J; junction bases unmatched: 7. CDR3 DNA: TGCAGCGTTGGACTAGCGGGGGCCGGGGGTGAGCAGTTCTTC. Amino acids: CSVGLAGAGGEQFF.

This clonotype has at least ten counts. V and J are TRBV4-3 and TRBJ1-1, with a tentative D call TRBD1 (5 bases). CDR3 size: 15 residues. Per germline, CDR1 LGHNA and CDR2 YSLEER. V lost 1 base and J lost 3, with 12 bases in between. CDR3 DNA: TGCGCCAGCAGCCAAGTAGTGTCGGGGGACACTGAAGCTTTCTTT. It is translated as CASSQVVSGDTEAFF.

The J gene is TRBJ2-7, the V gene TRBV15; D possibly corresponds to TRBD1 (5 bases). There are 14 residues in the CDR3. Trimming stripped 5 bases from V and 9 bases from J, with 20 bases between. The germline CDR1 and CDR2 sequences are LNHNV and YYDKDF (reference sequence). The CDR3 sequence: CATSPGSKRQRQYV. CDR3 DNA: TGTGCCACCAGCCCAGGGTCAAAAAGACAACGGCAGTACGTC.

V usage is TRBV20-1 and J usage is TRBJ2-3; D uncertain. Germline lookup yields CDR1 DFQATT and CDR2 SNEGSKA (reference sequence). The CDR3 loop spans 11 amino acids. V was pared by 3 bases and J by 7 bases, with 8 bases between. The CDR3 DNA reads TGCAGTGCTAGGCGGTCGAATACGCAGTATTTT. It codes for CSARRSNTQYF.

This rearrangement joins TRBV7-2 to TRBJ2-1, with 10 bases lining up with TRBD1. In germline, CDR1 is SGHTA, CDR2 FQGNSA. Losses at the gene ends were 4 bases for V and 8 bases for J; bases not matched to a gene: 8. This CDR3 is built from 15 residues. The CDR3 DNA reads TGTGCCAGCAGCTCCCGGGACAGGGGTAGAGATGAGCAGTTCTTC. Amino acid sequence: CASSSRDRGRDEQFF.

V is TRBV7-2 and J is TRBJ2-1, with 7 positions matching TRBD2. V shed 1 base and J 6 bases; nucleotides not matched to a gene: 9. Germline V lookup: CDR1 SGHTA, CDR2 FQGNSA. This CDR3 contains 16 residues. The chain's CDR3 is CASSLVASGALNEQFF. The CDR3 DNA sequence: TGTGCCAGCAGCTTAGTGGCTAGCGGAGCCCTCAATGAGCAGTTCTTC.

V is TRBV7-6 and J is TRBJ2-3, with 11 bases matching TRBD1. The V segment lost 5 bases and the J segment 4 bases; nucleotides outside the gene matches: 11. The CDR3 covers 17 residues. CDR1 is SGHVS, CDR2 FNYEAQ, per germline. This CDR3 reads CASSASLMGQGADTQYF. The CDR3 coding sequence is TGTGCCAGCAGCGCTTCATTAATGGGACAGGGGGCAGATACGCAGTATTTT.

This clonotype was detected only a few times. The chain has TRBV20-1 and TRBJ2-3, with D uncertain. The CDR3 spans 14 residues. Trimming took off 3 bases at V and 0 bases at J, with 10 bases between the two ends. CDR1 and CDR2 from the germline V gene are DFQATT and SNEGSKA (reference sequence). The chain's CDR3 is CSARRFSSTDTQYF. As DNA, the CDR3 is TGCAGTGCTAGGAGATTCTCTAGCACAGATACGCAGTATTTT.

CDR3 amino acids: CASSLAPAVADTQYF. The DNA of the CDR3 is TGCGCCAGCAGCTTGGCGCCAGCGGTCGCAGATACGCAGTATTTT. The chain carries TRBV5-1 and TRBJ2-3, with a possible D match to TRBD2 (5 bases). V gave up 0 bases and J gave up 4 bases, with 12 bases separating them. The length of the CDR3 is 15 residues. In germline, CDR1 is SGHRS, CDR2 YFSETQ.

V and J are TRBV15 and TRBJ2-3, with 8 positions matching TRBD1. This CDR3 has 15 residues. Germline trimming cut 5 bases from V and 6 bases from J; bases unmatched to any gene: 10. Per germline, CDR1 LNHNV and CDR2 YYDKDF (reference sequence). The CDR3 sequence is CATSLRTGSMDTQYF. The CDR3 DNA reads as TGTGCCACCAGCCTAAGGACAGGGTCGATGGATACGCAGTATTTT.

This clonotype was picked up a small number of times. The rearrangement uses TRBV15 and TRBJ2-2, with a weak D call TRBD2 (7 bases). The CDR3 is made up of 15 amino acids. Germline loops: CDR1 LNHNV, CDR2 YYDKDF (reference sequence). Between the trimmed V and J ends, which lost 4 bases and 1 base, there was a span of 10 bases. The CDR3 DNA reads TGTGCCACCAGCATCGGGGGGCTGAACACCGGGGAGCTGTTTTTT. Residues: CATSIGGLNTGELFF.